A selection of T cell receptor beta chains follows, all from one sample in a study of blood T cell repertoires in COVID-19. This table comes from immunoSEQ multiplex PCR, and its TCRdb copy is limited to in-frame clones, with some not included. The data show about 71,000 clones, 90% seen once. Sequencing was performed on peripheral blood. The receptors come from a woman between 18 and 29 years old with acute or convalescent COVID-19. CDR3s include the opening cysteine and the closing phenylalanine or tryptophan. A D gene is named only where the DNA matches it firmly. Clone size is shown for a subset of rows, as once, few, many or a class of expanded clone.

clone_size | j_call | d_call | v_call | cdr3_aa | cdr3_nt
- | TRBJ1-4 | - | TRBV4-3 | CASSQAPGEEKLFF | TGCGCCAGCAGCCAAGCTCCCGGGGAGGAAAAACTGTTTTTT
- | TRBJ2-1 | TRBD2 | TRBV4-3 | CASSQEFSGLAVNEQFF | TGCGCCAGCAGCCAAGAATTTTCGGGACTAGCCGTGAATGAGCAGTTCTTC
- | TRBJ1-2 | - | TRBV5-1 | CASSSSRGTNYGYTF | TGCGCCAGCAGCTCCAGTCGGGGGACGAACTATGGCTACACCTTC
once | TRBJ1-2 | - | TRBV2 | CASSETGTSNYGYTF | TGTGCCAGCAGCGAAACAGGGACCTCTAACTATGGCTACACCTTC
- | TRBJ2-5 | TRBD1 | TRBV6-2/TRBV6-3 | CASSYLGTGQETQYF | TGTGCCAGCAGTTACTTAGGGACAGGACAAGAGACCCAGTACTTC
- | TRBJ2-1 | TRBD2 | TRBV10-3 | CAISERTSGHNEQFF | TGTGCCATCAGTGAGAGGACTAGCGGCCACAATGAGCAGTTCTTC
- | TRBJ2-1 | TRBD1 | TRBV10-2 | CASSMDRGAYNEQFF | TGCGCCAGCAGTATGGACAGGGGCGCCTACAATGAGCAGTTCTTC
once | TRBJ2-3 | TRBD2 | TRBV7-8 | CASSSRLAGGGDTQYF | TGTGCCAGCAGCTCCCGACTAGCGGGAGGGGGAGATACGCAGTATTTT
- | TRBJ1-4 | TRBD1 | TRBV28 | CASSLSYRGLFANEKLFF | TGTGCCAGCAGTTTATCCTACAGGGGGCTCTTCGCTAATGAAAAACTGTTTTTT
once | TRBJ2-3 | - | TRBV5-1 | CASSPTGSADTQYF | TGCGCCAGCAGCCCTACGGGTTCTGCAGATACGCAGTATTTT
- | TRBJ1-2 | TRBD1 | TRBV7-9 | CASSLQGWGGYTF | TGTGCCAGCAGCCTACAGGGGTGGGGAGGCTACACCTTC
- | TRBJ2-2 | TRBD2 | TRBV10-2 | CASSGRLADTGELFF | TGCGCCAGCAGTGGGAGACTAGCGGACACCGGGGAGCTGTTTTTT
- | TRBJ2-7 | TRBD1 | TRBV11-2 | CASSFPRLGQGDEQYF | TGTGCCAGCAGCTTTCCACGTCTGGGACAGGGTGACGAGCAGTACTTC
- | TRBJ2-5 | - | TRBV14 | CASSQSNDRPSRVVTRGTQYF | TGTGCCAGCAGCCAATCTAACGATCGGCCTAGCCGGGTGGTTACAAGAGGGACCCAGTACTTC
- | TRBJ1-2 | TRBD1 | TRBV11-2 | CASSQGQSGYTF | TGTGCCAGCAGCCAGGGACAGTCTGGCTACACCTTC
- | TRBJ1-1 | TRBD1 | TRBV5-1 | CASSGGTGGPNAEAFF | TGCGCCAGCAGCGGGGGGACAGGGGGCCCGAACGCTGAAGCTTTCTTT
once | TRBJ1-1 | - | TRBV2 | CASSIYLVNTEAFF | TGTGCCAGCAGTATCTATCTCGTGAACACTGAAGCTTTCTTT
- | TRBJ2-2 | - | TRBV3-1/TRBV3-2 | CASHRGTNTGELFF | TGTGCCAGCCATAGGGGGACGAACACCGGGGAGCTGTTTTTT
- | TRBJ1-1 | - | TRBV5-4 | CASSTGTTRNTEAFF | TGTGCCAGCAGCACCGGGACTACTAGGAACACTGAAGCTTTCTTT
- | TRBJ2-7 | TRBD1 | TRBV2 | CASSLGTGMYEQYF | TGTGCCAGCAGTCTAGGGACAGGGATGTACGAGCAGTACTTC
- | TRBJ1-4 | TRBD1 | TRBV15 | CATSSEGQGDEKLFF | TGTGCCACCAGCAGCGAGGGACAGGGAGACGAAAAACTGTTTTTT
- | TRBJ2-7 | TRBD2 | TRBV5-1 | CASSFGGSASYEQYF | TGCGCCAGCAGCTTCGGGGGGAGCGCATCCTACGAGCAGTACTTC
- | TRBJ2-1 | - | TRBV6-2/TRBV6-3 | CASSRQGGNNEQFF | TGTGCCAGCAGTCGGCAGGGTGGAAACAATGAGCAGTTCTTC
few | TRBJ1-4 | - | TRBV15 | CATSRDYRVEKLFF | TGTGCCACCAGCAGAGACTACAGGGTTGAAAAACTGTTTTTT
- | TRBJ2-1 | - | TRBV5-1 | CASSLQGGGSYNEQFF | TGCGCCAGCAGCTTACAGGGTGGCGGCAGCTACAATGAGCAGTTCTTC
- | TRBJ1-1 | - | TRBV30 | CAWSAGLGVEAFF | TGTGCCTGGAGTGCAGGACTTGGGGTTGAAGCTTTCTTT
- | TRBJ2-7 | - | TRBV4-3 | CASSQFFGAYEQYF | TGCGCCAGCAGCCAATTTTTTGGGGCATACGAGCAGTACTTC
once | TRBJ2-7 | TRBD1 | TRBV28 | CASSPATGGRSYEQYF | TGTGCCAGCAGCCCCGCGACAGGGGGCCGGTCCTACGAGCAGTACTTC
- | TRBJ2-7 | TRBD1 | TRBV7-6 | CASSLFGQGYEQYF | TGTGCCAGCAGCTTATTTGGACAGGGCTACGAGCAGTACTTC
- | TRBJ2-3 | - | TRBV29-1 | CSVSEDWGFTDTQYF | TGCAGCGTTTCGGAAGACTGGGGCTTCACAGATACGCAGTATTTT
- | TRBJ1-2 | TRBD1 | TRBV19 | CASSMGGQGAFNYGYTF | TGTGCCAGTAGTATGGGGGGACAGGGGGCCTTCAACTATGGCTACACCTTC
- | TRBJ2-7 | TRBD2 | TRBV2 | CASSDYPGLAPYEQYF | TGTGCCAGCAGCGACTACCCGGGACTAGCGCCCTACGAGCAGTACTTC
- | TRBJ1-4 | - | TRBV2 | CASRGRVVDEKLFF | TGTGCCAGCAGGGGCAGGGTAGTCGATGAAAAACTGTTTTTT
- | TRBJ1-1 | - | TRBV7-9 | CASSLESGRVAFF | TGTGCCAGCAGCTTAGAGTCGGGTCGTGTCGCTTTCTTT
- | TRBJ1-5 | - | TRBV28 | CASSQRNSNQPQHF | TGTGCCAGCAGTCAGCGAAATAGCAATCAGCCCCAGCATTTT
- | TRBJ2-5 | - | TRBV18 | CASSPAGSRPGTQYF | TGTGCCAGCTCACCAGCAGGGTCCCGCCCGGGGACCCAGTACTTC
- | TRBJ2-7 | - | TRBV5-1 | CASSLVLAGKSEQYF | TGCGCCAGCAGCTTGGTATTGGCGGGAAAGAGCGAGCAGTACTTC
- | TRBJ1-2 | TRBD1 | TRBV5-4 | CASSLDRSYGYTF | TGTGCCAGCTCCCTGGACAGGAGCTATGGCTACACCTTC
- | TRBJ1-5 | TRBD1 | TRBV2 | CASTGGTGSGQPQHF | TGTGCCAGCACAGGTGGGACAGGGAGCGGTCAGCCCCAGCATTTT
- | TRBJ1-2 | - | TRBV15 | CATSRDTGVYGYTF | TGTGCCACCAGCAGAGATACGGGGGTCTATGGCTACACCTTC
- | TRBJ1-1 | - | TRBV10-2 | CASGAGYTEAFF | TGCGCCAGCGGAGCGGGGTACACTGAAGCTTTCTTT
- | TRBJ2-6 | - | TRBV6-2/TRBV6-3 | CASSYRDRPNSGANVLTF | TGTGCCAGCAGTTACCGTGACAGGCCAAACTCTGGGGCCAACGTCCTGACTTTC
- | TRBJ1-5 | - | TRBV27 | CASSPRGRVQDDQPQHF | TGTGCCAGCAGCCCACGGGGTAGGGTGCAAGATGATCAGCCCCAGCATTTT
once | TRBJ1-5 | TRBD1 | TRBV10-1 | CASDRGEYSNQPQHF | TGCGCCAGCGACAGGGGAGAGTATAGCAATCAGCCCCAGCATTTT
once | TRBJ2-7 | TRBD2 | TRBV28 | CASSSTTSGGSYEQYF | TGTGCCAGCAGTTCCACAACTAGCGGGGGATCCTACGAGCAGTACTTC
- | TRBJ1-2 | TRBD1 | TRBV5-1 | CASRGQGSYGYTF | TGCGCCAGCAGAGGACAGGGTTCCTATGGCTACACCTTC
- | TRBJ1-5 | - | TRBV4-1 | CASSQDRAGNQPQHF | TGCGCCAGCAGCCAAGACAGGGCGGGCAATCAGCCCCAGCATTTT
- | TRBJ1-4 | - | TRBV7-2 | CASSTTGTLTNEKLFF | TGTGCCAGCAGCACAACAGGGACATTAACTAATGAAAAACTGTTTTTT
- | TRBJ1-4 | - | TRBV5-6 | CASSIGGQNEKLFF | TGTGCCAGCAGCATCGGGGGGCAGAATGAAAAACTGTTTTTT
- | TRBJ2-3 | TRBD2 | TRBV29-1 | CSATSGGSTDTQYF | TGCAGCGCTACTAGCGGGGGTAGCACAGATACGCAGTATTTT
- | TRBJ2-1 | TRBD1 | TRBV5-1 | CASSLAYGQGRNEQFF | TGCGCCAGCAGCTTGGCGTATGGACAGGGGAGGAATGAGCAGTTCTTC
- | TRBJ2-6 | TRBD2 | TRBV5-5 | CASSFLAGFSGANVLTF | TGTGCCAGCAGCTTCCTAGCGGGATTCTCTGGGGCCAACGTCCTGACTTTC
- | TRBJ1-4 | TRBD1 | TRBV3-1/TRBV3-2 | CASSQRQGAREKLFF | TGTGCCAGCAGCCAAAGACAGGGGGCTCGTGAAAAACTGTTTTTT
- | TRBJ2-4 | TRBD2 | TRBV19 | CASSTALGLAGFLAKNIQYF | TGTGCCAGTAGTACCGCTCTCGGACTAGCGGGGTTTCTAGCCAAAAACATTCAGTACTTC
few | TRBJ2-1 | TRBD1 | TRBV7-2 | CASSLVEGARNEQFF | TGTGCCAGCAGCTTAGTCGAGGGGGCAAGGAATGAGCAGTTCTTC
- | TRBJ1-6 | - | TRBV30 | CAWNLRGQDSPLHF | TGTGCCTGGAATCTAAGAGGGCAGGATTCACCCCTCCACTTT
- | TRBJ2-3 | TRBD2 | TRBV5-4 | CASSLALAGGGYTQYF | TGTGCCAGCAGCTTGGCGCTAGCGGGGGGTGGATATACGCAGTATTTT
- | TRBJ1-1 | - | TRBV19 | CASTPSLGHTEAFF | TGTGCCAGTACTCCCTCTCTGGGGCACACTGAAGCTTTCTTT
- | TRBJ1-1 | TRBD1 | TRBV28 | CASSSILGQGARNTEAFF | TGTGCCAGCAGTTCCATTTTGGGACAGGGGGCTCGGAACACTGAAGCTTTCTTT